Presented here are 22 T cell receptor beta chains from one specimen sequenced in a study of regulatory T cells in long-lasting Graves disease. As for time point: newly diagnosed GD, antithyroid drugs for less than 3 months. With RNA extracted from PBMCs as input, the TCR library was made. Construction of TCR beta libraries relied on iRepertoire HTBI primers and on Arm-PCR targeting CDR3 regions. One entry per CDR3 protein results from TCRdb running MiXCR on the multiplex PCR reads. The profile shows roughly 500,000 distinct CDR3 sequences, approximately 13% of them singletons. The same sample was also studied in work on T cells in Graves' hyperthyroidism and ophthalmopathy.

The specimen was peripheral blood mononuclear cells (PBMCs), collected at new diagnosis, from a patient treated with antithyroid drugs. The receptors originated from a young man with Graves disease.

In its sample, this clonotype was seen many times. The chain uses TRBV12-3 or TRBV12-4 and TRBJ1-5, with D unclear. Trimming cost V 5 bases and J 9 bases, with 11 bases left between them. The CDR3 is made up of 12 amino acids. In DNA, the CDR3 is TGTGCCAGCAGTCTCCCTGGGCGGCCCCAGCATTTT. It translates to CASSLPGRPQHF.

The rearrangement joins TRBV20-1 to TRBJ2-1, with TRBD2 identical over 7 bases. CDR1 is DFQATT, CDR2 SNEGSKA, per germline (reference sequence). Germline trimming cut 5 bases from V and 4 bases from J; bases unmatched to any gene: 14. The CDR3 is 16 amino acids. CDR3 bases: TGCAGTGCTCGCAGCGGGGCTAGCGGAAGTTACAATGAGCAGTTCTTC. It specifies CSARSGASGSYNEQFF.

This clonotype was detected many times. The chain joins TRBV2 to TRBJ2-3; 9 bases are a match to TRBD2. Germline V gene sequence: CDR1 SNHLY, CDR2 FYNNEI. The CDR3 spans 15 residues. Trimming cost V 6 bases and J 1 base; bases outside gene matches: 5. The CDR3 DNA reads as TGTGCCAGCAGGGTTAGCGGGAGCGGCACAGATACGCAGTATTTT. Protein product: CASRVSGSGTDTQYF.

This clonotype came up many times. The CDR3 loop reads CSAKREGPDTQYF. In DNA form, the CDR3 reads TGCAGTGCTAAGCGGGAGGGCCCAGATACGCAGTATTTT. V gene TRBV20-1 combines with J gene TRBJ2-3; the match to TRBD2 covers 10 bases. With 4 bases clipped from V and 4 bases from J, the junction kept 2 bases outside the gene matches. CDR1 DFQATT and CDR2 SNEGSKA come from the germline V gene (reference sequence). The CDR3 is made up of 13 amino acids.

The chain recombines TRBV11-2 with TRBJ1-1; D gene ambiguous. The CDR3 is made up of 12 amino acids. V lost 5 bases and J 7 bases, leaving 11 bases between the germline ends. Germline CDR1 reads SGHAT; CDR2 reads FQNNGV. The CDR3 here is CASSRDLVEAFF. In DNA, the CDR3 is TGTGCCAGCAGCCGGGATCTAGTTGAAGCTTTCTTT.

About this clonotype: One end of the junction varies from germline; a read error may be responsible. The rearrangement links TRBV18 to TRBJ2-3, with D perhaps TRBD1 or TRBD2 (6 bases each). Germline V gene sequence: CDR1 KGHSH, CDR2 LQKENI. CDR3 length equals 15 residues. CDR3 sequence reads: CAGSRTSGEVDTQYF. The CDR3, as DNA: TGTGCCGGCTCACGGACTTCAGGGGAGGTAGATACGCAGTATTTT.

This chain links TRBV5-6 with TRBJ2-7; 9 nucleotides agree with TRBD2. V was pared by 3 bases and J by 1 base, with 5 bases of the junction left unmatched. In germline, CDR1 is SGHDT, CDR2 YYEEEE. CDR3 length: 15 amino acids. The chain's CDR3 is CASSSLAGASYEQYF. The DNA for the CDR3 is TGTGCCAGCAGCTCCTTAGCGGGAGCATCCTACGAGCAGTACTTC.

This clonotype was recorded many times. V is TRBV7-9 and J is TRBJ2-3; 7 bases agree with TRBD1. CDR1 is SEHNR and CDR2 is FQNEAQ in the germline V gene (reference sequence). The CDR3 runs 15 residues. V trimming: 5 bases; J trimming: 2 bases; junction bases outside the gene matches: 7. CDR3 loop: CASSRRDRDTDTQYF. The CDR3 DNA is TGTGCCAGCAGCCGCCGGGACAGAGACACAGATACGCAGTATTTT.

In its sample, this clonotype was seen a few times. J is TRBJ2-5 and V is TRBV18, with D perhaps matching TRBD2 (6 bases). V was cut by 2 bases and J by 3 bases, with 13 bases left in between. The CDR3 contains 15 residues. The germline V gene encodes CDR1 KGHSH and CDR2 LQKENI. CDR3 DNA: TGTGCCAGCTCACCATCTCGAAGGAGGGAAGAGACCCAGTACTTC. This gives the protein CASSPSRRREETQYF. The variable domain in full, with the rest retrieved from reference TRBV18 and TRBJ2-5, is NAGVMQNPRHLVRRRGQEARLRCSPMKGHSHVYWYRQLPEEGLKFMVYLQKENIIDESGMPKERFSAEFPKEGPSILRIQQVVRGDSAAYFCASSPSRRREETQYFGPGTRLLVL.

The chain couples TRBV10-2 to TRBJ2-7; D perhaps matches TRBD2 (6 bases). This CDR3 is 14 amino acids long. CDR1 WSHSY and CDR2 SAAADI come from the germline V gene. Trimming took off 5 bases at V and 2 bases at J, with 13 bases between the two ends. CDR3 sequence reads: CASSLGLRAYEQYF. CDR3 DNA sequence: TGCGCCAGCAGTTTGGGACTTCGGGCCTACGAGCAGTACTTC.

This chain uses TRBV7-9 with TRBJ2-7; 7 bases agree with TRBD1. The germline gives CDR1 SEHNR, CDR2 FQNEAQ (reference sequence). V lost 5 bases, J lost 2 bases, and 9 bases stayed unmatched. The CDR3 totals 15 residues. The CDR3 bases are TGTGCCAGCAGCCCCCGAGACAGGGCAACCTACGAGCAGTACTTC. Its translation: CASSPRDRATYEQYF.

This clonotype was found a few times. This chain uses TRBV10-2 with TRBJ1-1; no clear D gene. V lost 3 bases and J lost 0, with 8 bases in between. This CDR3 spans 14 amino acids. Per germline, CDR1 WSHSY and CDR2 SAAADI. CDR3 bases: TGCGCCAGCAGTGAACAGCCTATGAACACTGAAGCTTTCTTT. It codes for CASSEQPMNTEAFF.

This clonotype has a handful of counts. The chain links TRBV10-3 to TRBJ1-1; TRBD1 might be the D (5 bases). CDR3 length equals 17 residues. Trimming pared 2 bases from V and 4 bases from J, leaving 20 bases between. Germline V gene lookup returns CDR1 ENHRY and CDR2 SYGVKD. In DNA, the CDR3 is TGTGCCATCAGTGAGCGGGAGTGGGGCAGGGAGGGCACTGAAGCTTTCTTT. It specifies CAISEREWGREGTEAFF.

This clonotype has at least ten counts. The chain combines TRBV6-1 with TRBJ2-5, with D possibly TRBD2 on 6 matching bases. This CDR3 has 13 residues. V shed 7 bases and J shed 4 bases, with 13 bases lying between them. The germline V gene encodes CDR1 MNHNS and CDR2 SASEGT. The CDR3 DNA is TGTGCCAGCACCCCGGGACTGGGAGAGACCCAGTACTTC. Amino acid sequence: CASTPGLGETQYF.

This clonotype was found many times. The CDR3 nucleotides read TGTGCCAGCAGACCCTCTGGGGGGGACAGGGGGAACAATGAGCAGTTCTTC. Translated, it gives CASRPSGGDRGNNEQFF. The chain carries TRBV7-9 and TRBJ2-1; 11 bases agree with TRBD1. The CDR3 has 17 amino acids. The V gene end was trimmed by 6 bases and the J gene end by 5 bases; junction bases not matched to a gene: 12. Germline CDR1 reads SEHNR; CDR2 reads FQNEAQ (reference sequence).

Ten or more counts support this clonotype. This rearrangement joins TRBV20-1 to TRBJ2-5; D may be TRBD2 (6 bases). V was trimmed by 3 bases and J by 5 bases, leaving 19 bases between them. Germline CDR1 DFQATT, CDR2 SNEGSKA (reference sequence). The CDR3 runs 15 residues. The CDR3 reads CSARPRGRPAETQYF. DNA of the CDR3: TGCAGTGCTAGGCCCCGGGGGAGACCGGCGGAGACCCAGTACTTC.

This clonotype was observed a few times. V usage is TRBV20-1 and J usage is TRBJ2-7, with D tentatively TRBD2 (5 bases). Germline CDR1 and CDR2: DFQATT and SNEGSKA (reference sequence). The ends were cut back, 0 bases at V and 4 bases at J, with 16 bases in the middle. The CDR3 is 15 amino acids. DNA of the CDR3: TGCAGTGCTAGAGATCGGGTAGCGTCTGTTTACGAGCAGTACTTC. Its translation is CSARDRVASVYEQYF.

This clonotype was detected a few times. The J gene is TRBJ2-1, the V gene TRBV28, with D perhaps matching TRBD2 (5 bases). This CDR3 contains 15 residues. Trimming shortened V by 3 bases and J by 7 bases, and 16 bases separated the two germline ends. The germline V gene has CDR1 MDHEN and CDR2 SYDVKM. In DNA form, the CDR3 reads TGTGCCAGCAGTTTCCCCCTAGGACTTTCTAATGAGCAGTTCTTC. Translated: CASSFPLGLSNEQFF.

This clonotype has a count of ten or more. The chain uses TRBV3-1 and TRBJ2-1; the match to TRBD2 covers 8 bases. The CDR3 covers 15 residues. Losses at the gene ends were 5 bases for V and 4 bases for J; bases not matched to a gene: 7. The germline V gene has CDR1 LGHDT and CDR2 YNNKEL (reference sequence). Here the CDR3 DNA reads TGTGCCAGCAGCGATTCTAGCGGGCGGTACAATGAGCAGTTCTTC. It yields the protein CASSDSSGRYNEQFF.

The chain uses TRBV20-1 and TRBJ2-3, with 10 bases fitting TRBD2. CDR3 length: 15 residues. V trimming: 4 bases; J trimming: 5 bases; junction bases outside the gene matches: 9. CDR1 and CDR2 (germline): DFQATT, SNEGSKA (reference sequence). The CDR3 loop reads CSAKPLAGAGDTQYF. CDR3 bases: TGCAGTGCTAAACCTCTAGCGGGAGCTGGAGATACGCAGTATTTT.

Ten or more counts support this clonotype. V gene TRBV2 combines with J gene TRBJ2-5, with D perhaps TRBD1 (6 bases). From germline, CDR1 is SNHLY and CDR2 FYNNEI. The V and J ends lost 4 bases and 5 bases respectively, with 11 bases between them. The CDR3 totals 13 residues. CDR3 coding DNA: TGTGCCAGCAGTGCCGGGACACCGGAGACCCAGTACTTC. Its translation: CASSAGTPETQYF.

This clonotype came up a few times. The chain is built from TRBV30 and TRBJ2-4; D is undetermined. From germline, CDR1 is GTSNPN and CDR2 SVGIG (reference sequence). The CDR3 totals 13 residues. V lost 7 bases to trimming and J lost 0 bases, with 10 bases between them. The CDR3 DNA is TGTGCCTCCATGTGGGCAGCCAAAAACATTCAGTACTTC. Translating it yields CASMWAAKNIQYF.